This TCR beta chain comes out of a study of low-dose radiotherapy and immunotherapy resistance in tumors. About the research overall: The patients were given nivolumab 240 mg every two weeks and ipilimumab 1 mg/kg every six weeks, through an intravenous route.

Covering alpha and beta chains, TRAV- and TRBV-specific primers were used for the first-strand cDNA. It was with a constant-region primer and a V-primer adapter that TCRs were amplified over about 19 PCR cycles. MiXCR, applied by TCRdb to the reads, yields one record per CDR3 protein. The sample carries under 11,000 distinct CDR3 sequences, 65% recorded once. J lost 4 bases, V lost 1 base, and 5 bases had no gene match. This CDR3 has 16 amino acids. The treatment that donors received included nivolumab, ipilimumab, aspirin, low-dose cyclophosphamide and low-dose radiotherapy. The presence of advanced solid tumors lacking tumor-infiltrating lymphocytes characterized eligible patients.

This rearrangement joins TRBV12-3 or TRBV12-4 to TRBJ2-2; 8 bases are a match to TRBD1. The sequence came from a human donor with advanced metastatic prostate, ovarian, gallbladder or colorectal cancer (not recorded which). This table probably holds off-target reads from a library built for another chain. The CDR3 DNA reads as TGTGCCAGCAGTTTAGACAGGGGGTCTGGCACCGGGGAGCTGTTTTTT. Translation gives CASSLDRGSGTGELFF.